This is a list of T cell receptor beta chains from one sample in a study of shared clonotypes between healthy human individuals. Sequencing was performed with immunoSEQ multiplex PCR; in TCRdb, only in-frame clones are kept and a portion is missing. The table shows more than 2 million clones, with approximately 96% occurring only once. The sequenced sample was naive CD4+ T cells sorted from blood. These receptors were obtained from a man between 18 and 35 years old in good health. The CDR3 runs from the conserved cysteine through the conserved F or W. D genes are given only for firm matches.

v_gene | d_gene | CDR3aa
TRBV19 | - | CASIPGKNTEAFF
TRBV7-2 | - | CASSPHPDTQYF
TRBV18 | TRBD1 | CASSPGQVNTEAFF
TRBV5-1 | TRBD1 | CASSSTGNPYGYTF
TRBV7-2 | - | CASSLIAVRETQYF
TRBV5-1 | TRBD1 | CASSLASTGSSYNEQFF
TRBV25-1 | TRBD2 | CASSELKGGGLQETQYF
TRBV4-1 | - | CASADGTLTDTQYF
TRBV7-2 | TRBD1 | CASSLGRGLYEQYF
TRBV4-1 | - | CASSQLQVDTQYF
TRBV7-9 | TRBD1 | CASSFATPGTGSYEQYF
TRBV25-1 | - | CASSERGEKLFF
TRBV30 | - | CAWSVLHGELFF
TRBV30 | TRBD1 | CAWGQGASGANVLTF
TRBV4-2 | TRBD2 | CASSQVAGGDKNIQYF
TRBV7-2 | - | CASSLQSSTHNEQFF
TRBV7-9 | - | CASSLTEINEKLFF
TRBV10-3 | TRBD2 | CAISARLAGEANTGELFF
TRBV6-1 | - | CASSEPGRGGYEQYF
TRBV10-3 | - | CATSGVGGSDEQYF
TRBV6-1 | - | CASSEWLGGSLDTEAFF
TRBV7-2 | TRBD2 | CASSPRLAGGQETQYF
TRBV6-6 | - | CASSLGPDTQYF
TRBV6-1 | - | CASQQVSGGNEKLFF
TRBV28 | - | CASSLNGQGYTF
TRBV9 | - | CASSVGRGQLGQETQYF
TRBV5-1 | TRBD2 | CASRFIAGTNTGELFF
TRBV5-1 | - | CASSLGDGYEQYF
TRBV2 | - | CASSEMFYEQYF
TRBV28 | - | CASSPRTENYGYTF
TRBV7-9 | TRBD2 | CASSLALAGGFGELFF
TRBV4-1 | TRBD2 | CASSPASGVKYNEQFF
TRBV2 | TRBD1 | CASSDFRTGSSGANVLTF
TRBV5-1 | - | CASSFRQGSTDTQYF
TRBV2 | TRBD1 | CASSPQRPYRGRNEKLFF
TRBV25-1 | - | CASSTVGGYTF
TRBV7-9 | TRBD1 | CASSSGGGANTEAFF
TRBV10-3 | - | CAISEGQPTDTQYF
TRBV6-1 | TRBD2 | CASSDLAGGLSSYNEQFF
TRBV5-1 | TRBD1 | CASSRDRAPSGANVLTF
TRBV7-2 | - | CASSAGRGSQPQHF
TRBV5-1 | - | CASSLGDRDTQYF
TRBV9 | - | CASSGIRTANYGYTF
TRBV5-6 | - | CASSPPLGGYTF
TRBV5-4 | - | CASSKVTGIGTNEKLFF
TRBV6-6 | - | CASTPPRYNEQFF
TRBV4-3 | - | CASSQDTGSQIEQFF
TRBV6-5 | TRBD2 | CASTQKIYSGETQYF
TRBV18 | - | CASSTGGDGTEAFF
TRBV20-1 | - | CSASQGTQYF